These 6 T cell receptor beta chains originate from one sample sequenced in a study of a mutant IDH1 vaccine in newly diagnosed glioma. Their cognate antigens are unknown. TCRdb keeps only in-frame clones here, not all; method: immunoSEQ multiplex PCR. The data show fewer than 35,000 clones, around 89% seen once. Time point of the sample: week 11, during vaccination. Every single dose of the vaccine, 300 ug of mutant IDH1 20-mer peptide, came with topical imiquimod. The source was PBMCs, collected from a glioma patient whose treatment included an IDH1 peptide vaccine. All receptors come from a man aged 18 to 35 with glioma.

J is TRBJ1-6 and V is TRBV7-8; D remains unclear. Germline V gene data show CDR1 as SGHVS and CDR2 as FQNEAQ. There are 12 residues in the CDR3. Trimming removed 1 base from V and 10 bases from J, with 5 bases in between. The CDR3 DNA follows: TGTGCCAGCAGCTTAGTAGGGTCACCCCTCCACTTT. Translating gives CASSLVGSPLHF.

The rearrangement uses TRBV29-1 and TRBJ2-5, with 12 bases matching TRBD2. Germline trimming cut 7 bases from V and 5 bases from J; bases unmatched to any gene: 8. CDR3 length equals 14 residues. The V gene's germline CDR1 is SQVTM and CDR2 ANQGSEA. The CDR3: CSAYGLAGKETQYF. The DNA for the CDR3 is TGCAGCGCCTACGGACTAGCGGGAAAGGAGACCCAGTACTTC.

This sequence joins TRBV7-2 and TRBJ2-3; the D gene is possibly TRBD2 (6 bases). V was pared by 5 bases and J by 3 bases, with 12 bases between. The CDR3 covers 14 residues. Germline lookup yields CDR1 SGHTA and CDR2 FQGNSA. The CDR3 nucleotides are TGTGCCAGCAGCCCGGGACTGGAAACAGATACGCAGTATTTT. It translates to CASSPGLETDTQYF.

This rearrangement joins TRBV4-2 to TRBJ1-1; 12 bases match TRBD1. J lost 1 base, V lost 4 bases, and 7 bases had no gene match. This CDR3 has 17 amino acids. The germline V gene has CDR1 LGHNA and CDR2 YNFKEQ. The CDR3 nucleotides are TGTGCCAGCAGCCCCGGGACAGGGGGCGGCCCGAACACTGAAGCTTTCTTT. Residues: CASSPGTGGGPNTEAFF.

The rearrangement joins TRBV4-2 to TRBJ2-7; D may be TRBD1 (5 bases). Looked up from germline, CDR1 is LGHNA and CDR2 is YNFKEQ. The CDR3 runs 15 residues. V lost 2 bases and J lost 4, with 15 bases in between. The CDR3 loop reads CASSQQTQGGYEQYF. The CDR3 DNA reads TGTGCCAGCAGCCAACAAACCCAGGGTGGGTACGAGCAGTACTTC.

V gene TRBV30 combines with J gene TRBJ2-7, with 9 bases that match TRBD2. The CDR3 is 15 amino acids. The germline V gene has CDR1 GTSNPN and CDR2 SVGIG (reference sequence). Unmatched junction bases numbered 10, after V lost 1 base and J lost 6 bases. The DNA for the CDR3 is TGTGCCTGGAGTGGCGGGAGGGCCGTGCTCACCGAGCAGTACTTC. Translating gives CAWSGGRAVLTEQYF. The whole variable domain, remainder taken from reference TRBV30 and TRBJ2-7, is SQTIHQWPATLVQPVGSPLSLECTVEGTSNPNLYWYRQAAGRGLQLLFYSVGIGQISSEVPQNLSASRPQDRQFILSSKKLLLSDSGFYLCAWSGGRAVLTEQYFGPGTRLTVT.